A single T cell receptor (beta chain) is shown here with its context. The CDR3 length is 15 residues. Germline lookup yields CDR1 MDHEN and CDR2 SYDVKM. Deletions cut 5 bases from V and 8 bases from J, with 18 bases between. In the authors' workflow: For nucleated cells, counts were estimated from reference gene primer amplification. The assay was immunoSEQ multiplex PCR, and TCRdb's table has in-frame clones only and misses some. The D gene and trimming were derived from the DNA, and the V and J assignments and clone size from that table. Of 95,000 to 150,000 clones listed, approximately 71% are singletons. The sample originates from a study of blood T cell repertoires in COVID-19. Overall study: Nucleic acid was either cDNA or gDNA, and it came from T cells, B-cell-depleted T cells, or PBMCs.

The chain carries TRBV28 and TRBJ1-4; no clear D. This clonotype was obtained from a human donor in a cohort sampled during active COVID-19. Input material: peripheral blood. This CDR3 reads CASSPSPNQEEKLFF. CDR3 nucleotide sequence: TGTGCCAGCAGTCCCTCCCCGAACCAAGAGGAAAAACTGTTTTTT.